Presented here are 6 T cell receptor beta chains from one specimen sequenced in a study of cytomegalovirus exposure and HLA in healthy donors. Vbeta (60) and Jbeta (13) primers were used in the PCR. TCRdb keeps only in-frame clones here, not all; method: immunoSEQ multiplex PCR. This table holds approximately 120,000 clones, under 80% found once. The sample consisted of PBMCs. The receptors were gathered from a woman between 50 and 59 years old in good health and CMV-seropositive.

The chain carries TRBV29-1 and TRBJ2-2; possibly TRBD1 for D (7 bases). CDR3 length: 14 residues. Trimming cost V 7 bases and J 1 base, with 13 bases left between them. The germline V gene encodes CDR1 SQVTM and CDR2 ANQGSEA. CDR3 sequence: CSGQGAGNTGELFF. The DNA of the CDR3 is TGCAGCGGACAGGGAGCGGGGAACACCGGGGAGCTGTTTTTT.

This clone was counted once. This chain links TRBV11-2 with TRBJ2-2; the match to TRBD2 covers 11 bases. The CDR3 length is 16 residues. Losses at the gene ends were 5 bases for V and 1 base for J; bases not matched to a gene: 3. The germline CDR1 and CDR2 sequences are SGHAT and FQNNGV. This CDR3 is CASSLAGGQNTGELFF. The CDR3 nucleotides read TGTGCCAGCAGCCTAGCGGGGGGCCAGAACACCGGGGAGCTGTTTTTT.

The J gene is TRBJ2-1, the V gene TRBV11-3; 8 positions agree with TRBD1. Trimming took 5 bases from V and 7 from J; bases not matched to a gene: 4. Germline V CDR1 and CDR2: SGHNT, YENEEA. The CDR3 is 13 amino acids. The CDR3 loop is CASSPRTGNEQFF. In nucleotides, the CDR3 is TGTGCCAGCAGCCCCCGGACAGGGAATGAGCAGTTCTTC.

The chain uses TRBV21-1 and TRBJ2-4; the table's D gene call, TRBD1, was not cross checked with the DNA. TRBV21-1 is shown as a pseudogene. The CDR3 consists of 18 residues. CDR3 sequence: CASSKVGTGPKLKNIQYF. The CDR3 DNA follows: TGTGCCAGCAGCAAAGTAGGGACAGGGCCTAAACTTAAAAACATTCAGTACTTC.

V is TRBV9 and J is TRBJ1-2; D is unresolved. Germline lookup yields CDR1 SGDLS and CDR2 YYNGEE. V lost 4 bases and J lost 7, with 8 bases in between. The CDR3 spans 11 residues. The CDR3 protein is CASSLHSGYTF. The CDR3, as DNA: TGTGCCAGCAGCCTTCACAGTGGCTACACCTTC.

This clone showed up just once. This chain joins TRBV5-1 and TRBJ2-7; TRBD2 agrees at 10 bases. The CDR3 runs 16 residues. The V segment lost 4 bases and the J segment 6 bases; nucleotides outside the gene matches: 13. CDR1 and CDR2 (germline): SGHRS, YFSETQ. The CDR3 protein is CASSATPLAGSPEQYF. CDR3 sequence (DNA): TGCGCCAGCAGCGCCACTCCACTAGCGGGATCTCCCGAGCAGTACTTC. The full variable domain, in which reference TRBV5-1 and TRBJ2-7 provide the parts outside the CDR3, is KAGVTQTPRYLIKTRGQQVTLSCSPISGHRSVSWYQQTPGQGLQFLFEYFSETQRNKGNFPGRFSGRQFSNSRSEMNVSTLELGDSALYLCASSATPLAGSPEQYFGPGTRLTVT.